A selection of T cell receptor beta chains follows, all from one sample in a study of blood T cell repertoires in COVID-19. Sequencing used immunoSEQ multiplex PCR; TCRdb keeps in-frame clones, though not all of them. The sample contains 250,000 to 300,000 clones, around 90% of which appear only once. Sequenced input: peripheral blood. These receptors were collected from a woman aged 70 to 79 with COVID-19, enrolled during active disease. Both conserved end residues are part of each CDR3. A D gene is named only where the DNA matches it firmly. Not every row has a clone size; where given, it reads once, few, many or a size class.

j_call: TRBJ2-5
v_call: TRBV30
d_call: TRBD1
clone_size: .
cdr3_nt: TGTGCTATGTTAGGTGGGACAGGAGTCCTAGAGACCCAGTACTTC
cdr3_aa: CAMLGGTGVLETQYF

j_call: TRBJ2-1
v_call: TRBV5-6
d_call: TRBD2
clone_size: .
cdr3_nt: TGTGCCAGCAGCCCTTTGGGCGGGGGAGGTGAGCAGTTCTTC
cdr3_aa: CASSPLGGGGEQFF

j_call: TRBJ2-1
v_call: TRBV29-1
d_call: TRBD1
clone_size: .
cdr3_nt: TGCAGCGTGAGACAGGGGAGCTCCTACAATGAGCAGTTCTTC
cdr3_aa: CSVRQGSSYNEQFF

j_call: TRBJ1-1
v_call: TRBV6-2/TRBV6-3
d_call: .
clone_size: .
cdr3_nt: TGTGCCAGCAGTTACGGGCACCCGAACACTGAAGCTTTCTTT
cdr3_aa: CASSYGHPNTEAFF

j_call: TRBJ2-7
v_call: TRBV5-4
d_call: .
clone_size: .
cdr3_nt: TGTGCCAGCAGCCGTTGGGTAGCTACGTCCGAGCAGTACTTC
cdr3_aa: CASSRWVATSEQYF

j_call: TRBJ1-5
v_call: TRBV28
d_call: .
clone_size: .
cdr3_nt: TGTGCCAGCAGCCCAGACGGGGAGGGCAATCAGCCCCAGCATTTT
cdr3_aa: CASSPDGEGNQPQHF

j_call: TRBJ1-2
v_call: TRBV2
d_call: TRBD1
clone_size: few
cdr3_nt: TGTGCCAGCAGCCGGGACAGGGGTGACTATGGCTACACCTTC
cdr3_aa: CASSRDRGDYGYTF

j_call: TRBJ1-2
v_call: TRBV29-1
d_call: .
clone_size: .
cdr3_nt: TGCAGCGTTGAAATTTGGGGGCGCACCGATGGCTACACCTTC
cdr3_aa: CSVEIWGRTDGYTF

j_call: TRBJ1-1
v_call: TRBV27
d_call: TRBD1
clone_size: .
cdr3_nt: TGTGCCAGCAGTTTAAACCCCGGGACAGGGACGCTGAACACTGAAGCTTTCTTT
cdr3_aa: CASSLNPGTGTLNTEAFF

j_call: TRBJ2-7
v_call: TRBV12-3/TRBV12-4
d_call: TRBD2
clone_size: .
cdr3_nt: TGTGCCAGCAGTTGGGGACTAGCGTCCCTCTACTTC
cdr3_aa: CASSWGLASLYF

j_call: TRBJ2-7
v_call: TRBV6-2/TRBV6-3
d_call: TRBD1
clone_size: .
cdr3_nt: TGTGCCAGCAGCGACAGGGTATACTACGAGCAGTACTTC
cdr3_aa: CASSDRVYYEQYF

j_call: TRBJ2-7
v_call: TRBV20-1
d_call: TRBD2
clone_size: .
cdr3_nt: TGCAGTGCTAGTATCCCTAGCGGGAACTCGGGCGAGCAGTACTTC
cdr3_aa: CSASIPSGNSGEQYF

j_call: TRBJ1-5
v_call: TRBV20-1
d_call: .
clone_size: once
cdr3_nt: TGCAGTGCTAGTACAGTCAATCAGCCCCAGCATTTT
cdr3_aa: CSASTVNQPQHF

j_call: TRBJ2-3
v_call: TRBV11-3
d_call: .
clone_size: .
cdr3_nt: TGTGCCAGCAGCTTATCTAACCCGGAGGATACGCAGTATTTT
cdr3_aa: CASSLSNPEDTQYF

j_call: TRBJ1-5
v_call: TRBV19
d_call: TRBD1
clone_size: once
cdr3_nt: TGTGCCAGTAGTCTAAGTCCCGGGACAGGGTTTCAGCCCCAGCATTTT
cdr3_aa: CASSLSPGTGFQPQHF

j_call: TRBJ2-3
v_call: TRBV29-1
d_call: .
clone_size: .
cdr3_nt: TGCAGCGTTACTCGGACATTCCCCAGCACAGATACGCAGTATTTT
cdr3_aa: CSVTRTFPSTDTQYF

j_call: TRBJ2-3
v_call: TRBV10-3
d_call: .
clone_size: .
cdr3_nt: TGTGCCATCAGCCCGGGGAGCGAAGGTGCAGATACGCAGTATTTT
cdr3_aa: CAISPGSEGADTQYF

j_call: TRBJ2-7
v_call: TRBV7-9
d_call: TRBD1
clone_size: .
cdr3_nt: TGTGCCAGCAGCCCTATACCGGGACAGGGGGGCTCCTACGAGCAGTACTTC
cdr3_aa: CASSPIPGQGGSYEQYF

j_call: TRBJ2-1
v_call: TRBV5-1
d_call: TRBD2
clone_size: .
cdr3_nt: TGCGCCAGCAGCTTGGAGTCCAGCGGGGTTTACAATGAGCAGTTCTTC
cdr3_aa: CASSLESSGVYNEQFF

j_call: TRBJ2-3
v_call: TRBV9
d_call: TRBD2
clone_size: .
cdr3_nt: TGTGCCAGCAGCGTAGGAGTACTAGCGGGACCCACAGATACGCAGTATTTT
cdr3_aa: CASSVGVLAGPTDTQYF

j_call: TRBJ1-3
v_call: TRBV7-8
d_call: .
clone_size: .
cdr3_nt: TGTGCCAGCAGCTTAATGTTGAGCTTCTCTGGAAACACCATATATTTT
cdr3_aa: CASSLMLSFSGNTIYF

j_call: TRBJ2-2
v_call: TRBV29-1
d_call: TRBD1
clone_size: .
cdr3_nt: TGCAGCGTTACCGGACAGGATATACCCGGGGAGCTGTTTTTT
cdr3_aa: CSVTGQDIPGELFF

j_call: TRBJ1-2
v_call: TRBV2
d_call: TRBD1
clone_size: .
cdr3_nt: TGTGCCAGCAGTGAAGTAACAGGGGCTAACTATGGCTACACCTTC
cdr3_aa: CASSEVTGANYGYTF

j_call: TRBJ1-5
v_call: TRBV7-9
d_call: TRBD1
clone_size: .
cdr3_nt: TGTGCCAGCAGCCGACAGGGGTACAATCAGCCCCAGCATTTT
cdr3_aa: CASSRQGYNQPQHF

j_call: TRBJ1-1
v_call: TRBV5-1
d_call: .
clone_size: .
cdr3_nt: TGCGCCAGCAGTTCCCCGGGGGGCACTGAAGCTTTCTTT
cdr3_aa: CASSSPGGTEAFF

j_call: TRBJ2-2
v_call: TRBV25-1
d_call: TRBD2
clone_size: .
cdr3_nt: TGTGCCAGCAGCAACCCGACTAGCGGGAGTAGTACCGGGGAGCTGTTTTTT
cdr3_aa: CASSNPTSGSSTGELFF

j_call: TRBJ1-1
v_call: TRBV27
d_call: .
clone_size: few
cdr3_nt: TGTGCCAGCAGTCGGATACAGGGGAACACTGAAGCTTTCTTT
cdr3_aa: CASSRIQGNTEAFF

j_call: TRBJ1-1
v_call: TRBV4-2
d_call: TRBD1
clone_size: .
cdr3_nt: TGTGCCAGCAGCCCCAAAGGGACAGGAAATGAAGCTTTCTTT
cdr3_aa: CASSPKGTGNEAFF

j_call: TRBJ2-7
v_call: TRBV5-5
d_call: .
clone_size: .
cdr3_nt: TGTGCCAGCAGCCACAACAGGCCCTACGAGCAGTACTTC
cdr3_aa: CASSHNRPYEQYF

j_call: TRBJ1-1
v_call: TRBV6-4
d_call: .
clone_size: .
cdr3_nt: TGTGCCAGCAGCTCTCAGGGGAACACTGAAGCTTTCTTT
cdr3_aa: CASSSQGNTEAFF

j_call: TRBJ1-1
v_call: TRBV28
d_call: .
clone_size: .
cdr3_nt: TGTGCCAGCAGTTTTAATACCGGTCGGGCTTTCTTT
cdr3_aa: CASSFNTGRAFF

j_call: TRBJ2-7
v_call: TRBV19
d_call: TRBD1
clone_size: .
cdr3_nt: TGTGCCAGTAGGGCCGGGACAGGACTAACCTACGAGCAGTACTTC
cdr3_aa: CASRAGTGLTYEQYF

j_call: TRBJ1-4
v_call: TRBV7-6
d_call: .
clone_size: .
cdr3_nt: TGTGCCAGCAGCTTAACAGGGACTAATGAAAAACTGTTTTTT
cdr3_aa: CASSLTGTNEKLFF

j_call: TRBJ1-5
v_call: TRBV30
d_call: .
clone_size: .
cdr3_nt: TGTGCCTGGAGTGTACAGAGCGGGGGGGCGGTGATCGGTCAGCCCCAGCATTTT
cdr3_aa: CAWSVQSGGAVIGQPQHF

j_call: TRBJ1-1
v_call: TRBV11-3
d_call: .
clone_size: once
cdr3_nt: TGTGCCAGCAGCTCCCGACAGTCCTGGAACACTGAAGCTTTCTTT
cdr3_aa: CASSSRQSWNTEAFF

j_call: TRBJ1-2
v_call: TRBV5-1
d_call: .
clone_size: .
cdr3_nt: TGCGCCAGCAGCCCTCAACAGGGAAACTATGGCTACACCTTC
cdr3_aa: CASSPQQGNYGYTF

j_call: TRBJ2-7
v_call: TRBV28
d_call: TRBD1
clone_size: .
cdr3_nt: TGTGCCAGCAGTACGCCGACAGGGGGCATTTACGAGCAGTACTTC
cdr3_aa: CASSTPTGGIYEQYF